This TCR beta chain was documented in a study of cytomegalovirus exposure and HLA in healthy donors. The PCR was carried out with 60 Vbeta primers and 13 Jbeta primers. In the original analysis: In a later analysis, of 70 million to 85 million unique beta chains, roughly 10 million appeared in at least two donors. Only in-frame clones appear in the TCRdb table, and some are missing; sequencing was by immunoSEQ multiplex PCR. Clone size and V and J calls were adopted from that table, with D and trimming inferred from the DNA. The table shows around 200,000 clones, with 79% occurring only once. Findings and caveats of the study: Later work found that TCR association rates differed between HLA loci; DRB1 had the most and HLA-C the fewest. There were several of the most significant clusters that appeared linked to common viral pathogens in a later analysis.

There are 14 residues in the CDR3. Per the germline V gene, CDR1 is LNHDA and CDR2 is SQIVND (reference sequence). The trim removed 9 bases at V and 4 bases at J, leaving 5 bases unmatched. This clone was detected only a few times. Its specificity is not known. This receptor was taken from a woman aged 45-60 years in good health and CMV-seronegative. The sequencing sample was made of PBMCs. This rearrangement joins TRBV19 to TRBJ1-4, with 10 bases fitting TRBD1. The CDR3 loop is CASMDRGINEKLFF. CDR3 sequence (DNA): TGTGCCAGCATGGACAGGGGGATTAATGAAAAACTGTTTTTT.